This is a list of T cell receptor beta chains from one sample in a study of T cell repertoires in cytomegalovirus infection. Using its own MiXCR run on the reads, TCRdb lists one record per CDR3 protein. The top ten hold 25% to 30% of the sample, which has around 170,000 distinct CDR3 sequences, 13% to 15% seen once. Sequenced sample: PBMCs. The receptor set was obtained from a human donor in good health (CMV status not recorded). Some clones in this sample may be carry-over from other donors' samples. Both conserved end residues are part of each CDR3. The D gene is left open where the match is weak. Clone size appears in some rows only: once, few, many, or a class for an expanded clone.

CASSLLAGAYNSYEQYF | TGTGCCAGCAGTTTGTTGGCAGGAGCCTACAATTCTTACGAGCAGTACTTC | TRBJ2-7 | - | TRBV12-3/TRBV12-4 | many
CASSFGVSTDTQYF | TGTGCCAGCAGTTTCGGCGTAAGCACAGATACGCAGTATTTT | TRBJ2-3 | - | TRBV28 | -
CASKEGTGNTEAFF | TGTGCCAGTAAAGAGGGGACAGGAAACACTGAAGCTTTCTTT | TRBJ1-1 | TRBD1 | TRBV28 | -
CASSLAHRPSGNTIYF | TGTGCCAGCAGCTTAGCGCACAGGCCCTCTGGAAACACCATATATTTT | TRBJ1-3 | - | TRBV7-2 | many
CASSLGQAETQYF | TGTGCCAGCAGCTTGGGACAGGCGGAGACCCAGTACTTC | TRBJ2-5 | - | TRBV5-6 | -
CASTKAPDRGKQPQHF | TGTGCCAGCACCAAAGCCCCCGACAGGGGCAAGCAGCCCCAGCATTTT | TRBJ1-5 | TRBD1 | TRBV28 | many
CASSPKTGGTGELFF | TGTGCCAGCAGCCCAAAGACAGGGGGCACCGGGGAGCTGTTTTTT | TRBJ2-2 | TRBD1 | TRBV7-9 | many
CASSDWDLAYEQYF | TGTGCCAGCAGCGACTGGGACCTCGCCTACGAGCAGTACTTC | TRBJ2-7 | - | TRBV7-9 | many
CAISLSDVGRTQYF | TGTGCCATCAGTCTCAGTGACGTGGGGAGGACCCAGTACTTC | TRBJ2-5 | - | TRBV10-3 | few
CASSRSSGGSYGYTF | TGTGCCAGCAGTCGTAGCTCAGGGGGCTCCTATGGCTACACCTTC | TRBJ1-2 | TRBD1 | TRBV28 | many
CSVEEASGRFYNEQFF | TGCAGCGTTGAAGAGGCTAGCGGGAGGTTCTACAATGAGCAGTTCTTC | TRBJ2-1 | TRBD2 | TRBV29-1 | once
CASSLPPRYEQYF | TGTGCCAGCAGCTTACCACCCAGGTACGAGCAGTACTTC | TRBJ2-7 | - | TRBV7-8 | many
CASAEGQGGHEQFF | TGTGCCAGCGCCGAGGGACAGGGGGGGCATGAGCAGTTCTTC | TRBJ2-1 | TRBD1 | TRBV6-1 | many
CAISTNYGYTF | TGTGCCATCAGCACTAACTATGGCTACACCTTC | TRBJ1-2 | - | TRBV10-3 | few
CASSYLDRGTYEQYF | TGTGCCAGCAGTTACCTAGACAGGGGCACCTACGAGCAGTACTTC | TRBJ2-7 | TRBD1 | TRBV6-6 | many
CASSPGDGRMNQPQHF | TGCGCCAGCAGCCCTGGGGACGGACGGATGAATCAGCCCCAGCATTTT | TRBJ1-5 | - | TRBV4-1 | -
CASSDRTGLGANVLTF | TGTGCCAGCAGTGACAGGACAGGGCTTGGGGCCAACGTCCTGACTTTC | TRBJ2-6 | TRBD1 | TRBV6-1 | once
CASSLQGPTAAFF | TGTGCCAGCAGCCTTCAGGGGCCTACGGCAGCTTTCTTT | TRBJ1-1 | - | TRBV7-2 | many
CASSRLGTLNQETQYF | TGTGCCAGCAGCCGTCTCGGGACCCTTAACCAAGAGACCCAGTACTTC | TRBJ2-5 | - | TRBV7-8 | many
CASSFGQANTGELFF | TGTGCCAGCAGCTTTGGGCAGGCGAACACCGGGGAGCTGTTTTTT | TRBJ2-2 | - | TRBV7-3 | many
CSARTGSGTRLNPLHF | TGCAGTGCTAGAACCGGCTCAGGGACCCGTTTGAATCCCCTCCACTTT | TRBJ1-6 | - | TRBV20-1 | many
CASSYPGLTVEQYF | TGTGCCAGCAGTTACCCGGGACTGACGGTCGAGCAGTACTTC | TRBJ2-7 | - | TRBV28 | many
CASSWGGRVSGANVLTF | TGCGCCAGCAGCTGGGGAGGAAGGGTCTCTGGGGCCAACGTCCTGACTTTC | TRBJ2-6 | - | TRBV5-1 | few
CSVTGTANEQFF | TGCAGCGTGACCGGGACAGCCAATGAGCAGTTCTTC | TRBJ2-1 | TRBD1 | TRBV29-1 | -
CASSSLVTGLAGSTDTQYF | TGTGCCAGCAGCTCATTAGTAACGGGACTAGCGGGGAGCACAGATACGCAGTATTTT | TRBJ2-3 | TRBD2 | TRBV7-6 | many
CASSGDRKSFYEQYF | TGTGCCAGCAGCGGGGACAGGAAGTCTTTCTACGAGCAGTACTTC | TRBJ2-7 | TRBD1 | TRBV7-2 | many
CASSYSTRDWIYEQYF | TGTGCCAGCAGTTACTCGACGAGGGACTGGATCTACGAGCAGTACTTC | TRBJ2-7 | - | TRBV6-2/TRBV6-3 | many
CASSQPMLAGVSNEQFF | TGTGCCAGCAGCCAACCCATGCTAGCGGGAGTATCCAATGAGCAGTTCTTC | TRBJ2-1 | TRBD2 | TRBV14 | few
CSVDSEAFF | TGCAGCGTTGACAGTGAAGCTTTCTTT | TRBJ1-1 | - | TRBV29-1 | -
CASIRAWGTGELFF | TGTGCCAGCATCAGGGCCTGGGGCACCGGGGAGCTGTTTTTT | TRBJ2-2 | - | TRBV7-2 | many
CASSYGGANYEQYF | TGTGCCAGCAGTTACGGGGGGGCAAACTACGAGCAGTACTTC | TRBJ2-7 | - | TRBV6-6 | -
CASSLAVNQPQHF | TGTGCCAGCAGTTTGGCCGTTAATCAGCCCCAGCATTTT | TRBJ1-5 | - | TRBV28 | many
CASNPGTVNTGELFF | TGTGCCAGCAACCCCGGGACAGTGAACACCGGGGAGCTGTTTTTT | TRBJ2-2 | TRBD1 | TRBV7-2 | many
CASIPPGTGQTEAFF | TGTGCCAGCATTCCTCCCGGGACAGGGCAGACTGAAGCTTTCTTT | TRBJ1-1 | TRBD1 | TRBV28 | many
CASSLLPGSNQPQHF | TGTGCCAGCAGTTTATTACCGGGCAGCAATCAGCCCCAGCATTTT | TRBJ1-5 | - | TRBV27 | -
CASSHLVTEAFF | TGTGCCAGCAGCCATCTGGTAACTGAAGCTTTCTTT | TRBJ1-1 | - | TRBV7-2 | many
CASSLSGHSYEQYF | TGTGCCAGCAGCTTATCAGGACACTCCTACGAGCAGTACTTC | TRBJ2-7 | - | TRBV7-3 | many
CASRRDREMYQETQYF | TGTGCCAGCAGAAGAGACAGGGAGATGTACCAAGAGACCCAGTACTTC | TRBJ2-5 | TRBD1 | TRBV27 | few
CASRTGSTEAFF | TGTGCCAGCAGGACAGGGAGCACTGAAGCTTTCTTT | TRBJ1-1 | TRBD1 | TRBV27 | many
CSTLASGVSTDTQYF | TGCAGCACCCTTGCTAGCGGGGTGAGCACAGATACGCAGTATTTT | TRBJ2-3 | TRBD2 | TRBV29-1 | many
CASSQKGGLGNTIYF | TGCGCCAGCAGCCAAAAGGGAGGGCTTGGAAACACCATATATTTT | TRBJ1-3 | - | TRBV4-1 | few
CASGIGRVTRGTAQHF | TGTGCCAGTGGTATCGGGAGAGTGACCAGAGGAACGGCCCAGCATTTT | TRBJ1-5 | - | TRBV19 | -
CASSTRRLQGVRNTEAFF | TGTGCCAGCAGCACCCGACGATTACAGGGCGTTCGAAACACTGAAGCTTTCTTT | TRBJ1-1 | - | TRBV7-2 | many
CASSVLGYTDTQYF | TGTGCCAGCAGTGTACTGGGATACACAGATACGCAGTATTTT | TRBJ2-3 | - | TRBV2 | -
CATSDGTGNTEAFF | TGTGCCACCAGTGATGGGACGGGGAACACTGAAGCTTTCTTT | TRBJ1-1 | - | TRBV24-1 | few
CASISRRASIRTGELFF | TGTGCCAGCATCTCCCGGCGGGCTTCCATCCGCACCGGGGAGCTGTTTTTT | TRBJ2-2 | - | TRBV6-5 | -
CASSVLRGGNTEAFF | TGTGCCAGCAGCGTCCTGAGGGGGGGGAACACTGAAGCTTTCTTT | TRBJ1-1 | - | TRBV7-4 | -
CASSQQGANTEAFF | TGTGCCAGCAGCCAACAGGGAGCAAACACTGAAGCTTTCTTT | TRBJ1-1 | - | TRBV7-9 | many
CASSFPARALKGYTF | TGTGCCAGCAGTTTCCCTGCCCGGGCCTTAAAGGGCTACACCTTC | TRBJ1-2 | - | TRBV6-2/TRBV6-3 | -